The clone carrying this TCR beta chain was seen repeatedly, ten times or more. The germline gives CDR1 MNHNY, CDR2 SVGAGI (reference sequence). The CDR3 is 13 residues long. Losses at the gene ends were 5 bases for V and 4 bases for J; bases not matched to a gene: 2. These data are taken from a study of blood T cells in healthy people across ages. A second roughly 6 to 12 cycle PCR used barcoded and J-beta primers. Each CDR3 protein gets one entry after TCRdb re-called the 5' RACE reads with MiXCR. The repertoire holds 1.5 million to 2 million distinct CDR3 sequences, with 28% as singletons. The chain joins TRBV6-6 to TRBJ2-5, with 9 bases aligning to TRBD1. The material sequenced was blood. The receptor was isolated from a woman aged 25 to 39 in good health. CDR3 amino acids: CASSKGQGETQYF. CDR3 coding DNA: TGTGCCAGCAGTAAGGGACAGGGAGAGACCCAGTACTTC.